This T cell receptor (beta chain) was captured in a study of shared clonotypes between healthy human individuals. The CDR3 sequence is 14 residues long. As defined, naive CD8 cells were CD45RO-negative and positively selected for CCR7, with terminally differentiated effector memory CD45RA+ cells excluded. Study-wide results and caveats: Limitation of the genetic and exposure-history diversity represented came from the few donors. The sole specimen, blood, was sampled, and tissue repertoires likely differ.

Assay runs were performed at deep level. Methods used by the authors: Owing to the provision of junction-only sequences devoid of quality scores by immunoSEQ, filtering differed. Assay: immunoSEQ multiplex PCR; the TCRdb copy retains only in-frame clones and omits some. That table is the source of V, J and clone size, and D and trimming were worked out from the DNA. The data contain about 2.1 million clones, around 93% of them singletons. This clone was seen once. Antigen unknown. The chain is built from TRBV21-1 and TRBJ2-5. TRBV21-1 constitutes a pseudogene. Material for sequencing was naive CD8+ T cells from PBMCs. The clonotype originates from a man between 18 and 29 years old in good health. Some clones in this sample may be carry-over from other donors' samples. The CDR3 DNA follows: TGTGCCAGCAGCAAAGAAAGGGTAGGGGAGACCCAGTACTTC. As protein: CASSKERVGETQYF.